The clone carrying this TCR beta chain has a count of ten or more. Antigen specificity is unknown. The record originates from a study of T cells after yellow fever vaccination. The overall study: Libraries from low-cell-number fractions were prepared with the SMART-Seq v4 Ultra Low Input RNA kit.

Regarding the study as a whole: Reappearance after the booster was observed for most primary-vaccination clones (roughly 97% CD4, just over 85% CD8). The study found a weaker secondary response that peaked faster, day 5 versus 15.

The study made its TCR cDNA through 5'RACE template switching. That step introduced a universal primer site along with UMIs. In TCRdb, the 5' RACE reads were re-called with MiXCR into one record per CDR3 protein. The table has 300,000 to 400,000 distinct CDR3 sequences, roughly an eighth seen once. Specimen: CD4+ T cells sorted from PBMCs, collected 15 days after the yellow fever booster vaccination. The origin of this receptor is a man between 18 and 35 years old who received the YFV17D yellow fever vaccine.

CDR3 sequence (DNA): TGTGCCAGCAGCTTCCCGACAGGAGCGAATGGCTACACCTTC. Translating gives CASSFPTGANGYTF. This chain connects TRBV7-2 to TRBJ1-2; a possible D gene is TRBD1 (6 bases). The ends were cut back, 3 bases at V and 6 bases at J, with 14 bases in the middle. Germline V gives CDR1 SGHTA, CDR2 FQGNSA. The CDR3 extends over 14 amino acids.